These T cell receptor beta chains were read from a single sample in a study of OX40 agonist ivuxolimab in advanced cancers. Assay used: immunoSEQ multiplex PCR; TCRdb lists only in-frame clones, some missing. The sample holds about 54,000 clones, 60% to 80% seen once. Here the sequenced sample was CD4+ or CD8+ T cells sorted from blood, taken in a trial of the OX40 agonist ivuxolimab. These receptors were obtained from an adult with an advanced solid tumor such as melanoma, head and neck, liver or kidney cancer. Both conserved end residues are part of each CDR3. D genes are given only for firm matches. Clone size is not always given. Where it is, it says once, few, many or a class for expanded clones.

J gene	V gene	D gene	clone size	CDR3 DNA	CDR3 protein
TRBJ2-1	TRBV9	TRBD2	-	TGTGCCAGCAGCGAGCTGATAGCGGGAGGGGGCTACAATGAGCAGTTCTTC	CASSELIAGGGYNEQFF
TRBJ1-1	TRBV19	-	medium-sized	TGTGCCAGTAGTATCGCAATGGGGTACACTGAAGCTTTCTTT	CASSIAMGYTEAFF
TRBJ2-7	TRBV2	-	few	TGTGCCATCACCGGGATTCAGGGCTACGAGCAGTACTTC	CAITGIQGYEQYF
TRBJ2-1	TRBV5-4	-	-	TGTGCCAGCAGCTTGGACGAGCTTGAGCAGTTCTTC	CASSLDELEQFF
TRBJ1-1	TRBV5-4	-	-	TGTGCCAGCAGCTTCAACCAACAGGTTAGGAACACTGAAGCTTTCTTT	CASSFNQQVRNTEAFF
TRBJ1-1	TRBV6-5	-	-	TGTGCCAGCAGTTACGAAGGGGTTGGGAGCACTGAAGCTTTCTTT	CASSYEGVGSTEAFF
TRBJ2-3	TRBV27	TRBD1	-	TGTGCCAGCACTGGACTTGGGACAGGGTTCGATACGCAGTATTTT	CASTGLGTGFDTQYF
TRBJ2-7	TRBV11-2	TRBD1	-	TGTGCCAGCAGCTCGGACAGGGGAGGCGAGCAGTACTTC	CASSSDRGGEQYF
TRBJ1-5	TRBV28	-	-	TGTGCCAGCAGCCCCGACAGGCGTTTCAATCAGCCCCAGCATTTT	CASSPDRRFNQPQHF
TRBJ1-1	TRBV5-5	-	-	TGTGCCAGCAGCACCGAAGTACAGAACACTGAAGCTTTCTTT	CASSTEVQNTEAFF
TRBJ1-5	TRBV27	-	-	TGTGCCAGCAGTTTGAGGGGGGGCATTAATCAGCCCCAGCATTTT	CASSLRGGINQPQHF
TRBJ2-3	TRBV5-4	TRBD1	once	TGTGCTAGCAGCTCTACAGGGGGCTACGCAGATACGCAGTATTTT	CASSSTGGYADTQYF
TRBJ2-3	TRBV27	-	-	TGTGCCAGCAGTTTATCGCGACTCACAGATACGCAGTATTTT	CASSLSRLTDTQYF
TRBJ2-3	TRBV19	-	-	TGTGCCAGTAGTAAACGGGGATACACAGATACGCAGTATTTT	CASSKRGYTDTQYF
TRBJ2-7	TRBV10-1	TRBD1	-	TGCGCCAGCGGTGTCAGGGGGACCGAGCAGTACTTC	CASGVRGTEQYF
TRBJ1-2	TRBV19	-	-	TGTGCCAGTGGGAAGGGGGTTCTAAAGGGCTACACCTTC	CASGKGVLKGYTF